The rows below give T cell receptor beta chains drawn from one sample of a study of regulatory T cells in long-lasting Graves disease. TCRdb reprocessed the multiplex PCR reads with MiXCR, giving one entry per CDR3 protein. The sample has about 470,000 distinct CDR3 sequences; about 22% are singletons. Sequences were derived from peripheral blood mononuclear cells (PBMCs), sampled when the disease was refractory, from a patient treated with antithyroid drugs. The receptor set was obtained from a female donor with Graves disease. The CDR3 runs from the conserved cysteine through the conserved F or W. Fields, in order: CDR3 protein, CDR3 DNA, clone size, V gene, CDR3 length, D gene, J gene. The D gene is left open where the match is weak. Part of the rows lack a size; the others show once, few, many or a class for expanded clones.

cdr3_aa: CASSLVPGHSGNTIYF
cdr3_nt: TGTGCCAGCAGCTTGGTCCCGGGACACTCTGGAAACACCATATATTTT
clone_size: -
v_call: TRBV5-5
cdr3_length: 16
d_call: -
j_call: TRBJ1-3

cdr3_aa: CATRSPGEQYF
cdr3_nt: TGTGCCACCAGAAGCCCCGGCGAGCAGTACTTC
clone_size: -
v_call: TRBV15
cdr3_length: 11
d_call: -
j_call: TRBJ2-7

cdr3_aa: CASRNSGGYTF
cdr3_nt: TGTGCCAGCAGGAATTCGGGGGGCTACACCTTC
clone_size: many
v_call: TRBV6-1
cdr3_length: 11
d_call: -
j_call: TRBJ1-2

cdr3_aa: CSARESVGWTEAFF
cdr3_nt: TGCAGTGCTAGAGAATCTGTGGGCTGGACTGAAGCTTTCTTT
clone_size: few
v_call: TRBV20-1
cdr3_length: 14
d_call: -
j_call: TRBJ1-1

cdr3_aa: CASSRGGYEAMNTEAFF
cdr3_nt: TGTGCCAGCAGCCGCGGGGGGTACGAGGCGATGAACACTGAAGCTTTCTTT
clone_size: many
v_call: TRBV11-2
cdr3_length: 17
d_call: -
j_call: TRBJ1-1

cdr3_aa: CASSLASGQVILGAKNIQYF
cdr3_nt: TGTGCCAGCAGCTTGGCTTCCGGACAGGTTATTCTAGGGGCCAAAAACATTCAGTACTTC
clone_size: -
v_call: TRBV5-6
cdr3_length: 20
d_call: TRBD1
j_call: TRBJ2-4

cdr3_aa: CASSLVGTEYEQYF
cdr3_nt: TGCGCCAGCAGCTTGGTTGGGACGGAGTACGAGCAGTACTTC
clone_size: many
v_call: TRBV5-1
cdr3_length: 14
d_call: -
j_call: TRBJ2-7

cdr3_aa: CAISVWGSEIYEQYF
cdr3_nt: TGTGCCATCAGTGTCTGGGGCTCCGAAATCTACGAGCAGTACTTC
clone_size: few
v_call: TRBV10-3
cdr3_length: 15
d_call: -
j_call: TRBJ2-7

cdr3_aa: CASSRLGFDSGNTIYF
cdr3_nt: TGTGCCAGTAGTAGATTAGGATTCGACTCTGGAAACACCATATATTTT
clone_size: few
v_call: TRBV19
cdr3_length: 16
d_call: -
j_call: TRBJ1-3

cdr3_aa: CASSLVSGENYGYTF
cdr3_nt: TGTGCCAGCAGCTTAGTTTCGGGAGAGAACTATGGCTACACCTTC
clone_size: many
v_call: TRBV11-1
cdr3_length: 15
d_call: -
j_call: TRBJ1-2

cdr3_aa: CASSSYQGNTEAFF
cdr3_nt: TGTGCCAGCAGCTCCTACCAGGGGAACACTGAAGCTTTCTTT
clone_size: -
v_call: TRBV7-9
cdr3_length: 14
d_call: -
j_call: TRBJ1-1

cdr3_aa: CASSSRTGGYSNQPQHF
cdr3_nt: TGTGCCAGCAGTTCGAGGACAGGAGGGTATAGCAATCAGCCCCAGCATTTT
clone_size: many
v_call: TRBV28
cdr3_length: 17
d_call: TRBD1
j_call: TRBJ1-5

cdr3_aa: CSAMAGGNQPQHF
cdr3_nt: TGCAGTGCTATGGCAGGGGGCAATCAGCCCCAGCATTTT
clone_size: many
v_call: TRBV20-1
cdr3_length: 13
d_call: -
j_call: TRBJ1-5

cdr3_aa: CASSIVAGGSTEAFF
cdr3_nt: TGTGCCAGTAGTATAGTGGCGGGCGGGAGCACTGAAGCTTTCTTT
clone_size: many
v_call: TRBV19
cdr3_length: 15
d_call: -
j_call: TRBJ1-1

cdr3_aa: CASKAREGAYEQYF
cdr3_nt: TGTGCCAGCAAAGCCCGAGAGGGGGCCTACGAGCAGTACTTC
clone_size: many
v_call: TRBV28
cdr3_length: 14
d_call: -
j_call: TRBJ2-7

cdr3_aa: CASSYEGGTEAFF
cdr3_nt: TGTGCCAGCAGTTACGAAGGGGGAACTGAAGCTTTCTTT
clone_size: many
v_call: TRBV6-5
cdr3_length: 13
d_call: -
j_call: TRBJ1-1

cdr3_aa: CASSSPVAGPQETQYF
cdr3_nt: TGTGCCAGCAGTTCCCCGGTAGCGGGCCCACAAGAGACCCAGTACTTC
clone_size: many
v_call: TRBV6-5
cdr3_length: 16
d_call: TRBD2
j_call: TRBJ2-5

cdr3_aa: CASSQEGQPNQPQHF
cdr3_nt: TGTGCCAGCAGCCAAGAGGGGCAGCCTAATCAGCCCCAGCATTTT
clone_size: few
v_call: TRBV3-1
cdr3_length: 15
d_call: -
j_call: TRBJ1-5

cdr3_aa: CASRLGVLNYGYTF
cdr3_nt: TGTGCCAGCCGTCTGGGGGTACTCAACTATGGCTACACCTTC
clone_size: many
v_call: TRBV6-1
cdr3_length: 14
d_call: -
j_call: TRBJ1-2

cdr3_aa: CASSLDGGPFGYTF
cdr3_nt: TGTGCCAGCAGTCTTGACGGGGGGCCTTTTGGCTACACCTTC
clone_size: few
v_call: TRBV3-1
cdr3_length: 14
d_call: -
j_call: TRBJ1-2

cdr3_aa: CASSELGQETQYF
cdr3_nt: TGTGCCAGCAGTGAATTGGGCCAAGAGACCCAGTACTTC
clone_size: many
v_call: TRBV2
cdr3_length: 13
d_call: -
j_call: TRBJ2-5

cdr3_aa: CASSHIRDLGGKYF
cdr3_nt: TGTGCCAGCAGTCATATCCGGGACCTAGGCGGAAAGTACTTC
clone_size: few
v_call: TRBV5-8
cdr3_length: 14
d_call: -
j_call: TRBJ2-7

cdr3_aa: CASRTDRGGDGYTF
cdr3_nt: TGTGCCAGCAGAACGGACAGGGGCGGGGATGGCTACACCTTC
clone_size: few
v_call: TRBV6-2/TRBV6-3
cdr3_length: 14
d_call: TRBD1
j_call: TRBJ1-2

cdr3_aa: CASRVWTLGTDTQYF
cdr3_nt: TGTGCCAGCAGGGTTTGGACCCTGGGCACAGATACGCAGTATTTT
clone_size: once
v_call: TRBV7-9
cdr3_length: 15
d_call: -
j_call: TRBJ2-3

cdr3_aa: CASRRGQGSEQYF
cdr3_nt: TGTGCCAGCAGGCGCGGACAGGGAAGCGAGCAGTACTTC
clone_size: many
v_call: TRBV7-9
cdr3_length: 13
d_call: TRBD1
j_call: TRBJ2-7

cdr3_aa: CASSTGQGIVKTQYF
cdr3_nt: TGTGCCAGCAGCACGGGACAGGGGATCGTGAAGACCCAGTACTTC
clone_size: many
v_call: TRBV28
cdr3_length: 15
d_call: TRBD1
j_call: TRBJ2-5

cdr3_aa: CSASPVPGREEPDTQYF
cdr3_nt: TGCAGTGCTAGCCCCGTCCCAGGGCGTGAGGAGCCAGATACGCAGTATTTT
clone_size: few
v_call: TRBV20-1
cdr3_length: 17
d_call: -
j_call: TRBJ2-3

cdr3_aa: CASSSMGPTVGAGELFF
cdr3_nt: TGTGCCAGCAGTTCAATGGGTCCAACGGTGGGCGCCGGGGAGCTGTTTTTT
clone_size: few
v_call: TRBV27
cdr3_length: 17
d_call: -
j_call: TRBJ2-2

cdr3_aa: CASSTGQGAGRELFF
cdr3_nt: TGTGCCAGCAGCACCGGACAGGGTGCCGGGAGGGAGCTGTTTTTT
clone_size: many
v_call: TRBV27
cdr3_length: 15
d_call: TRBD1
j_call: TRBJ2-2

cdr3_aa: CASSPGFQETQYF
cdr3_nt: TGTGCCAGTTCCCCGGGTTTCCAAGAGACCCAGTACTTC
clone_size: many
v_call: TRBV3-1
cdr3_length: 13
d_call: -
j_call: TRBJ2-5

cdr3_aa: CSGGGPSSYNEQFF
cdr3_nt: TGCAGCGGGGGCGGGCCTAGCTCCTACAATGAGCAGTTCTTC
clone_size: -
v_call: TRBV29-1
cdr3_length: 14
d_call: -
j_call: TRBJ2-1

cdr3_aa: CASSPMGGSQDTQYF
cdr3_nt: TGTGCCAGCAGCCCGATGGGGGGGAGTCAAGATACGCAGTATTTT
clone_size: -
v_call: TRBV7-9
cdr3_length: 15
d_call: TRBD2
j_call: TRBJ2-3

cdr3_aa: CASSLSLGQLEAFF
cdr3_nt: TGCGCCAGCAGCTTGTCCCTTGGACAGCTTGAAGCTTTCTTT
clone_size: few
v_call: TRBV5-1
cdr3_length: 14
d_call: -
j_call: TRBJ1-1

cdr3_aa: CASRNGRGFSTDTQYF
cdr3_nt: TGCGCCAGCAGAAATGGGAGGGGTTTTTCAACAGATACGCAGTATTTT
clone_size: -
v_call: TRBV5-1
cdr3_length: 16
d_call: TRBD2
j_call: TRBJ2-3

cdr3_aa: CASSYSEGSETQYF
cdr3_nt: TGTGCCAGCAGTTACTCCGAGGGTTCGGAGACCCAGTACTTC
clone_size: many
v_call: TRBV6-2/TRBV6-3
cdr3_length: 14
d_call: -
j_call: TRBJ2-5

cdr3_aa: CASSPGGTAFSYEQYF
cdr3_nt: TGTGCCAGCAGTCCAGGGGGGACAGCCTTCTCCTACGAGCAGTACTTC
clone_size: many
v_call: TRBV28
cdr3_length: 16
d_call: -
j_call: TRBJ2-7

cdr3_aa: CASRTGGSADTQYF
cdr3_nt: TGTGCCAGCAGGACAGGGGGCAGCGCAGATACGCAGTATTTT
clone_size: -
v_call: TRBV6-1
cdr3_length: 14
d_call: TRBD1
j_call: TRBJ2-3

cdr3_aa: CASSVGASSEQYF
cdr3_nt: TGTGCCAGCAGCGTGGGGGCCTCCTCCGAGCAGTACTTC
clone_size: few
v_call: TRBV9
cdr3_length: 13
d_call: -
j_call: TRBJ2-7

cdr3_aa: CASSSPNLEQETQYF
cdr3_nt: TGTGCCAGCAGTTCCCCAAATCTAGAACAGGAGACCCAGTACTTC
clone_size: many
v_call: TRBV12-3/TRBV12-4
cdr3_length: 15
d_call: -
j_call: TRBJ2-5

cdr3_aa: CASSQCRTDYEQYF
cdr3_nt: TGTGCCAGCAGCCAATGCAGAACCGACTACGAGCAGTACTTC
clone_size: -
v_call: TRBV3-2
cdr3_length: 14
d_call: -
j_call: TRBJ2-7

cdr3_aa: CASPGERRRNTEAFF
cdr3_nt: TGTGCCAGCCCAGGTGAGAGACGGCGGAACACTGAAGCTTTCTTT
clone_size: -
v_call: TRBV9
cdr3_length: 15
d_call: -
j_call: TRBJ1-1

cdr3_aa: CASSLDGIYGYTF
cdr3_nt: TGTGCCAGCAGCTTAGACGGGATCTATGGCTACACCTTC
clone_size: many
v_call: TRBV7-8
cdr3_length: 13
d_call: -
j_call: TRBJ1-2